This T cell receptor (beta chain) was documented in a study of cytomegalovirus exposure and HLA in healthy donors (dated by TCRdb to about 2017). Describing the broader study: An earlier analysis of 587 of the donors reported approximately 300 Gb of sequence data and about 120 million unique TCR beta sequences obtained from about 170 million T cells. A later genetic analysis used genome-wide SNP genotypes for about 65% of the 666 donors, treating that subset as a discovery cohort. Among the roughly 430 genotyped donors, 75% to 90% belonged to the genetic ancestry cluster associated with self-reported Caucasian donors. The study aimed to test whether signatures of past pathogen exposure could be identified by cataloging public T cell receptors. Every repertoire in the discovery cohort had been generated on one and the same sequencing platform. A later analysis re-examined previously published TCR beta repertoires from just over 650 donors and added high-resolution HLA genotyping to investigate patterns of TCR occurrence. Among approximately 370 genotyped donors of the cohort, an average of approximately 200,000 unique TCR beta nucleotide sequences was sequenced per donor, of which 15% to 20% were non-productive. In an earlier analysis of around 540 of the donors, high-throughput TCR beta sequencing was used to judge whether each TCR beta V gene segment behaved as functional or pseudogenic. Several DR-DQ haplotypes were treated as single units for association and clustering because of strong linkage in the cohort. HLA typing covered class I and class II loci at four-digit resolution. The number of typed donors differed by locus: about 629-630 for A, B, C, DRB1 and DQB1; some 500 for DQA1; some 590 for DPA1; and some 450 for DPB1. The later analysis used no new phenotypic data to find candidate immune exposures, relying instead on TCR beta sequences and their occurrence across donors. The study combined high-throughput TCR immunosequencing, statistical association of individual TCRs with disease status, and machine learning to predict cytomegalovirus infection status. The T cell repertoires of 670 or so subjects were profiled by immunosequencing and related to cytomegalovirus serostatus. An early release that covered several hundred HLA-typed donors contained around 330 gigabases of sequencing data and tens of millions of unique TCR sequences. Donor age, sex, ethnicity and CMV serostatus were compiled together with the repertoire data. In addition to the first cohort of approximately 650 subjects, a separate validation cohort of 120 different subjects was used.

From cysteine to phenylalanine, the CDR3 is 12 amino acids long. The read is trimmed to its CDR3 DNA, 36 bases read in frame from base 1. CDR1 and CDR2 were assigned from the germline V gene (reference sequence) as MNHEY and SMNVEV. V sheds 7 bases and J sheds 6 bases, leaving 13 bases between their ends. In total, around 600 healthy bone marrow donors made up the cohort. At the time of sampling, every cohort member was nominally healthy, though immune exposures that went unrecorded were likely present. The donor was CMV seropositive and was included in the group of almost 300 seropositive cohort members. A peripheral blood sample was collected from each donor, and TCR beta sequencing was performed on peripheral blood mononuclear cells. The Qiagen DNeasy Blood Extraction Kit was used to extract genomic DNA from the blood cell samples. Concerning this clone itself: Its binding antigen is unknown.

Study-wide findings and limitations: In a later analysis, around 17,000 TCR beta sequences were associated with specific HLA alleles at a false discovery rate of 0.05. A total of 150 or so TCR beta chains were listed by the study as associated with cytomegalovirus. Immune exposure information for the cohort was limited to CMV serostatus. Only TCR beta chains were sequenced in this cohort, and the absence of alpha or paired-chain data limited detectable features. Correlated functional status among segregating V segments might reflect linkage disequilibrium, but an unknown experimental factor could not be ruled out. Several of the top co-occurrence clusters appeared to be linked to parvovirus B19, influenza, CMV and Epstein-Barr virus, according to a later analysis. In vitro tests confirmed that three of the cytomegalovirus-associated TCR beta chains recognize cytomegalovirus antigens. The authors suggested that the approach could potentially be extended to other disease states and immunological phenotypes. The classifier was reported to diagnose cytomegalovirus status with high specificity and sensitivity in both the original cohort and the validation cohort. An earlier analysis of several hundred of the donors showed that most TCR beta V segments appeared in productive rearrangements either about 87% or about 30% of the time, which broadly matched IMGT annotations. Presence/absence analyses assumed roughly uniform sequencing depth across donors, an assumption that may not hold. Compared with the roughly 670-donor mean, donors in an Asian-associated ancestry cluster had fewer N-insertions in productive TCRs, according to a later genetic analysis. A later analysis found that most CMV-associated TCR beta chains appeared HLA-restricted, with HLA associations seemingly driven largely by CMV exposure. Because the 87-base-pair reads could not distinguish some IMGT-functional V segments, including TRBV6-2 and TRBV6-3, those segments were excluded. A later analysis found that TCR association rates varied across HLA loci, with DRB1 alleles showing the most associated TCRs and HLA-C alleles the fewest. A cluster of highly shared sequence variants was judged likely to represent a technical artifact of the sequencing pipeline. A later genetic analysis associated a missense DCLRE1C variant with V-gene and J-gene trimming of TCR beta chains, and an independent cohort replicated the association. Most TCR sequences were seen in very few donors, while some public TCRs were found in many individuals. When HLA alleles, especially DR and DQ, strongly co-occurred, attributing TCR associations to individual alleles was difficult. Compared with equally common non-associated chains, HLA-associated TCR beta chains in a later analysis were more clonally expanded and had lower generation probabilities. A further reported finding was that TCR beta sequences accurately predicted the HLA-A and HLA-B alleles for most subjects in the first cohort. Because counts were too low, fewer than 20 rarely observed V segments, including chromosome 9 orphons, were excluded from the earlier analysis of fewer than 650 of the donors. Because HLA typing was unavailable for some donors at each locus, only the typed subset was used in association tests.

The library was generated by the immunoSEQ multiplex PCR assay. For the multiplex PCR, a mixture combining 60 forward primers for TCR Vbeta segments and 13 reverse primers for TCR Jbeta segments was used. A multiplex PCR assay on genomic DNA amplified the CDR3 region of rearranged TCR beta genes. The amplified TCR beta libraries were sequenced on the Illumina HiSeq System as 87-base-pair reads. The authors' analysis ran thus. A later analysis counted about 80 million unique TCR beta chains across the 600 to 850 repertoires, and around 12 million of these chains were shared by at least two donors. Raw reads were error-corrected and collapsed into unique sequences with a nearest-neighbor algorithm that merged closely related sequences to remove PCR and sequencing errors. V, D and J gene segments were assigned by aligning CDR3 sequences to IMGT reference sequences. For a sequence to be retained, a match of at least six nucleotides to both a V gene segment and a J gene segment was required. A rearrangement counted as productive if the CDR3 had no stop codons and remained in frame with V and J, and every other rearrangement counted as non-productive. CDR3 was defined by IMGT convention, running from the second conserved V-encoded cysteine to the conserved J-encoded phenylalanine. Sequences without an unambiguous match to a single V gene segment were excluded from the earlier analysis of several hundred of the donors. An earlier analysis of under 750 of the donors called V segments functional above 56.7% productive rearrangements and segregating when the between-donor standard deviation exceeded 5%. A statistical classification framework was developed to diagnose cytomegalovirus status using the catalog of TCR beta chain sequences. In a later analysis, V and J genes were assigned by comparing TCR nucleotide sequences against IMGT/GENE-DB human TR gene sequences. In a later analysis, CDR3 sequences and most-parsimonious VDJ recombination scenarios were assigned using the TCRdist pipeline. In a later analysis, each TCR beta chain was defined by its CDR3 amino acid sequence together with its V-gene family, and reads lacking a unique V-gene family were excluded. A later analysis removed 592 highly shared, low-generation-probability nucleotide sequences to deal with suspected cross-contamination and a sequencing artifact. In a later analysis, a clonal expansion index was calculated for each public chain from normalized within-repertoire ranks of inferred template counts. In a later analysis, generation probabilities were computed with a VDJ recombination model fitted to out-of-frame rearrangements, and the resulting probabilities were checked against IGoR. A later analysis scored TCR-TCR, TCR-HLA and TCR-CMV co-occurrence with hypergeometric tests, applying a repertoire-size bias correction to TCR pairs. False discovery rates were estimated in a later analysis by permuting HLA or CMV assignments 20 times. In a later analysis, co-occurring TCRs were grouped using DBSCAN, with TCRdist sequence similarity added in when clustering inside HLA-allele-positive subsets. Co-occurrence clustering excluded repertoires with fewer than 30,000 or more than 120,000 public chains, plus five with anomalous nucleotide sharing. As stored in TCRdb, this immuneACCESS dataset retains in-frame rearrangements with V and J assigned. A fraction of the clones does not appear; measured against another copy, unresolved V genes explain less than half of the discrepancy, and the remainder lacks a known reason. V, J and clone size reflect that table, while D and trimming were determined from the DNA. This sample's listing comprises about 130,000 clones. The top ten constitute around 1.6% of the sample.

Sequencing used PBMCs. The sequence was obtained from a woman between 40 and 55 years old in good health and CMV-seropositive. The rearranged chain carries TRBV27 and TRBJ2-7; possibly the D gene is TRBD1, per 5 matching bases. The DNA is as follows: TGTGCCAGCAAACGGCAGGGTAGCGAGCAGTACTTC. It translates to CASKRQGSEQYF.